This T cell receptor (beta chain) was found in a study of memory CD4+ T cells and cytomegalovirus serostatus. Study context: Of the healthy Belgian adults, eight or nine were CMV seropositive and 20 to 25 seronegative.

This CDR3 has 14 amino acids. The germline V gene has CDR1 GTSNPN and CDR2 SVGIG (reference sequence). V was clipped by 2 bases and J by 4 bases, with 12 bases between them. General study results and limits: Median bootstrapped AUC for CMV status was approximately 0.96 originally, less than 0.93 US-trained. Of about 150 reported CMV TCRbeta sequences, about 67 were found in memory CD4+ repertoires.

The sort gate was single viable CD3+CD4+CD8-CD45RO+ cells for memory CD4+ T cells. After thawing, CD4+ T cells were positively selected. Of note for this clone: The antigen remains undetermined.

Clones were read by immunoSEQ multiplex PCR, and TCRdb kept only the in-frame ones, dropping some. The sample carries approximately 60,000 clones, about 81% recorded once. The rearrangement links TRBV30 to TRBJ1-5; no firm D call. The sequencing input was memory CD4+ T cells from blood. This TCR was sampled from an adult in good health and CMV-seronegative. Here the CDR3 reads CAWSRGSGNQPQHF. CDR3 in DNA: TGTGCCTGGAGTCGCGGGAGTGGGAATCAGCCCCAGCATTTT.